The 18 T cell receptor beta chains below all came from one sample that was sequenced in a study of T cells in tuberculosis (dated by TCRdb to 2017 to 2018). The protocol used for the library was the immunoSEQ multiplex PCR assay. TCRdb took this table from immuneACCESS and kept in-frame rearrangements with V and J called. Such tables lack part of the clones; where checked against another copy, unresolved V genes explain under half of the gap, and the rest is unexplained. The sample has about 25,000 clones on record, about 95% of them singletons. The top ten hold 9% to 9.5% of the sample. The sample was PBMCs. Receptors were obtained from a donor between 10 and 35 years old with latent tuberculosis or without tuberculosis infection.

V is TRBV2 and J is TRBJ2-5; D is perhaps TRBD1 (6 bases). CDR1 and CDR2 (germline): SNHLY, FYNNEI. The length of the CDR3 is 12 residues. Trimming left V 8 bases short and J 5 bases short, with 12 bases between. The DNA for the CDR3 is TGTGCCAGCCTACAGGGACGCGAGACCCAGTACTTC. Protein: CASLQGRETQYF.

Only one count was recorded for this clone. V gene TRBV2 combines with J gene TRBJ2-1; D is perhaps TRBD2 (6 bases). The germline V and J ends were trimmed by 6 bases and 6 bases, with 18 bases remaining between them. The germline V gene has CDR1 SNHLY and CDR2 FYNNEI. The CDR3 covers 15 residues. The CDR3 is CASRKLDWRGNEQFF. Written as DNA, the CDR3 is TGTGCCAGCAGGAAACTGGATTGGAGGGGCAATGAGCAGTTCTTC. Full variable domain (missing parts from reference TRBV2 and TRBJ2-1): EPEVTQTPSHQVTQMGQEVILRCVPISNHLYFYWYRQILGQKVEFLVSFYNNEISEKSEIFDDQFSVERPDGSNFTLKIRSTKLEDSAMYFCASRKLDWRGNEQFFGPGTRLTVL.

The gene calls are TRBV6-1 and TRBJ1-5; TRBD1 might be the D (5 bases). Germline V gene data show CDR1 as MNHNS and CDR2 as SASEGT. V dropped 2 bases and J dropped 4 bases, with 18 bases sitting between them. The CDR3 totals 17 residues. The CDR3 coding sequence is TGTGCCAGCAGTGAATGGGGGGGGGACCTCAGGAATCAGCCCCAGCATTTT. Translated, it gives CASSEWGGDLRNQPQHF.

This rearrangement joins TRBV12-5 to TRBJ1-1; possible D gene TRBD1, 5 bases. V was trimmed by 5 bases and J by 4 bases, leaving 14 bases between them. The V gene's germline CDR1 is LGHNT and CDR2 FRNRAP. CDR3 length equals 14 residues. CDR3 bases: TGTGCTAGTGGTCCGGGACTGTTTAGCACTGAAGCTTTCTTT. Its translation is CASGPGLFSTEAFF. Looking up the rest from reference TRBV12-5 and TRBJ1-1 gives the full variable domain: DARVTQTPRHKVTEMGQEVTMRCQPILGHNTVFWYRQTMMQGLELLAYFRNRAPLDDSGMPKDRFSAEMPDATLATLKIQPSEPRDSAVYFCASGPGLFSTEAFFGQGTRLTVV.

The CDR3, as DNA: TGCGCCAGCAGCTTAACTAGCGGCTACGAGCAGTACTTC. This sequence encodes CASSLTSGYEQYF. The chain is built from TRBV5-1 and TRBJ2-7, with 8 bases aligning to TRBD2. V gave up 2 bases and J gave up 3 bases; unmatched junction bases: 1. The CDR3 consists of 13 residues. Germline values: CDR1 SGHRS, CDR2 YFSETQ. Looking up the rest from reference TRBV5-1 and TRBJ2-7 gives the full variable domain: KAGVTQTPRYLIKTRGQQVTLSCSPISGHRSVSWYQQTPGQGLQFLFEYFSETQRNKGNFPGRFSGRQFSNSRSEMNVSTLELGDSALYLCASSLTSGYEQYFGPGTRLTVT.

V is TRBV27 and J is TRBJ2-3; tentative D call: TRBD1 (6 bases). This CDR3 is built from 16 residues. Germline V gene lookup returns CDR1 MNHEY and CDR2 SMNVEV (reference sequence). The V and J ends lost 6 bases and 1 base respectively, with 17 bases between them. This CDR3 is CASSLQGLSGTDTQYF. CDR3 coding DNA: TGTGCCAGCAGCCTACAGGGCCTCTCGGGCACAGATACGCAGTATTTT.

V and J are TRBV4-1 and TRBJ1-1; no definite D call. V dropped 4 bases and J dropped 1 base, with 13 bases sitting between them. The CDR3 totals 15 residues. Germline V gene data show CDR1 as MGHRA and CDR2 as YSYEKL. The DNA of the CDR3 is TGCGCCAGCAGCCCGGTTCCCAAGAAGAACACTGAAGCTTTCTTT. Its translation: CASSPVPKKNTEAFF.

This clone was found a few times. This chain uses TRBV6-5 with TRBJ1-5; perhaps TRBD1 as D (5 bases). The CDR3 sequence is 13 residues long. CDR1 and CDR2 from the germline V gene are MNHEY and SVGAGI. Trimming shortened V by 8 bases and J by 5 bases, and 13 bases separated the two germline ends. CDR3: CASGGVRDQPQHF. CDR3 in DNA: TGTGCCAGCGGGGGGGTGAGGGATCAGCCCCAGCATTTT.

CDR3 coding DNA: TGTGCCAGCAGCTTTACCGGGACAGGGGATGGCTACACCTTC. Its protein is CASSFTGTGDGYTF. The gene calls are TRBV5-6 and TRBJ1-2; TRBD1 agrees at 10 bases. J gave up 6 bases and V 2 bases, and 4 bases lay outside the gene matches. CDR3 length: 14 amino acids. Germline CDR1 and CDR2: SGHDT and YYEEEE.

V is TRBV5-1 and J is TRBJ1-1, with TRBD1 as a possible D gene (5 bases). The CDR3 length is 14 residues. The V and J ends lost 8 bases and 4 bases respectively, with 18 bases between them. Germline loops: CDR1 SGHRS, CDR2 YFSETQ. The chain's CDR3 is CASNSGEGATEAFF. CDR3 DNA sequence: TGCGCCAGTAATAGTGGAGAAGGGGCCACTGAAGCTTTCTTT.

The chain uses TRBV4-1 and TRBJ2-3; D not resolved. Germline V gives CDR1 MGHRA, CDR2 YSYEKL. The CDR3 consists of 16 residues. V was pared by 1 base and J by 2 bases, with 13 bases between. The CDR3, as DNA: TGCGCCAGCAGCCAAGTGGCTGCGAGGAACACAGATACGCAGTATTTT. It specifies CASSQVAARNTDTQYF.

This clone was recorded a few times. J is TRBJ2-7 and V is TRBV6-1; D may be TRBD2 (5 bases). This CDR3 spans 13 amino acids. The V end was cut by 8 bases, the J end by 6 bases, with 17 bases between. Germline loops: CDR1 MNHNS, CDR2 SASEGT. The CDR3 DNA reads as TGTGCCAGCTCTTTGGGCCTCGGGGTCGAGCAGTACTTC. Its translation is CASSLGLGVEQYF.

V usage is TRBV11-2 and J usage is TRBJ1-2; D ambiguous. Germline CDR1 reads SGHAT; CDR2 reads FQNNGV. The CDR3 covers 13 residues. Trimming took off 0 bases at V and 8 bases at J, with 10 bases between the two ends. This chain's CDR3 is CASSLDSGFGYTF. The CDR3 nucleotides read TGTGCCAGCAGCTTAGATTCCGGGTTCGGCTACACCTTC.

The rearrangement joins TRBV11-3 to TRBJ1-5; D may be TRBD1 (5 bases). V gave up 7 bases and J gave up 6 bases, with 13 bases separating them. Germline V lookup: CDR1 SGHNT, CDR2 YENEEA. The CDR3 contains 13 residues. The CDR3 sequence is CASKQGGGQPQHF. The CDR3 DNA sequence: TGTGCCAGCAAGCAGGGAGGCGGTCAGCCCCAGCATTTT.

CDR3 amino acids: CASSDGQGSGTEAFF. The CDR3 nucleotides are TGTGCCAGCAGTGACGGACAGGGATCGGGCACTGAAGCTTTCTTT. The chain combines TRBV25-1 with TRBJ1-1; 8 bases fit TRBD1. The V gene end was trimmed by 3 bases and the J gene end by 4 bases; junction bases not matched to a gene: 7. Germline V gives CDR1 MGHDK, CDR2 SYGVNS. The CDR3 consists of 15 residues.

The J gene is TRBJ2-5, the V gene TRBV29-1, with D possibly TRBD1 on 6 matching bases. Germline V CDR1 and CDR2: SQVTM, ANQGSEA. V was cut by 5 bases and J by 7 bases, with 20 bases left in between. The CDR3 extends over 14 amino acids. CDR3 residues: CSVRADGLGGTQYF. CDR3 nucleotides: TGCAGCGTTAGGGCCGACGGTCTAGGGGGGACCCAGTACTTC.

The rearrangement links TRBV29-1 to TRBJ1-2; 8 bases align to TRBD1. Looked up from germline, CDR1 is SQVTM and CDR2 is ANQGSEA. V dropped 7 bases and J dropped 2; count of bases not matched to a gene: 12. CDR3 length equals 15 residues. CDR3 region: CSAFQGAQQNYGYTF. CDR3 nucleotide sequence: TGCAGCGCATTTCAGGGGGCGCAGCAGAACTATGGCTACACCTTC.

The rearrangement links TRBV5-1 to TRBJ1-6, with D maybe TRBD1 (5 bases). There are 15 residues in the CDR3. Germline V gene lookup returns CDR1 SGHRS and CDR2 YFSETQ. V dropped 5 bases and J dropped 7 bases, with 16 bases sitting between them. The CDR3 loop is CASRSGGSLNSPLHF. The DNA of the CDR3 is TGCGCCAGCAGATCGGGGGGTTCTTTGAATTCACCCCTCCACTTT.